This T cell receptor (beta chain) was retrieved from a study of tumour-infiltrating T cells in Burkitt lymphoma. For the study at large: Productive clonality predicted overall and progression-free survival.

This clone appeared a few times. TCRdb keeps only in-frame clones here, not all; method: immunoSEQ multiplex PCR. This table has 5,500 to 7,000 clones, around 9.1% appearing once. The specimen was tumor tissue. The sequence was collected from a human donor with diffuse large B-cell lymphoma.

This chain's CDR3 is CASSQQMRLWGTGELFF. The CDR3 bases are TGCGCCAGCAGCCAACAGATGAGGTTATGGGGCACCGGGGAGCTGTTTTTT. This chain connects TRBV4-1 to TRBJ2-2, with D unclear. V was shortened by 2 bases and J by 4 bases, with 17 bases between the two germline ends. This CDR3 comprises 17 residues. CDR1 is MGHRA and CDR2 is YSYEKL in the germline V gene.